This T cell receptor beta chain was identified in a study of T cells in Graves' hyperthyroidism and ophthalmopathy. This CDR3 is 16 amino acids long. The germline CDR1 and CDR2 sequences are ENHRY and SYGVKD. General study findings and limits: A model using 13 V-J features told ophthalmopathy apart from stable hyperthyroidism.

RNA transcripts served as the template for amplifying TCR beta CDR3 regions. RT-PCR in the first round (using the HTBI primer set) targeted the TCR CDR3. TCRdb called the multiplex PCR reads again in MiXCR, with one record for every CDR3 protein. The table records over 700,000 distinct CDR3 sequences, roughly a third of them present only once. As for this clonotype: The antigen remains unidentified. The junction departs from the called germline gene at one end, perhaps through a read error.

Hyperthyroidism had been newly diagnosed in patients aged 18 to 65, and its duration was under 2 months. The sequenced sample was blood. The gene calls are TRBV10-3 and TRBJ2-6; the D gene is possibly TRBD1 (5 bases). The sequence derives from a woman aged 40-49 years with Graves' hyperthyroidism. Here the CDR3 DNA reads TGTGCCAGCAGTTACTCCGACAGCTCTGGGGCCAACGTCCTGACTTTC. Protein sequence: CASSYSDSSGANVLTF.